The 23 T cell receptor beta chains below were found in one sample sequenced in a study of T cell repertoires in cytomegalovirus infection. TCRdb re-derived calls from the reads in MiXCR, one entry per CDR3 protein. The data contain about 310,000 distinct CDR3 sequences, approximately 8.9% of them seen just once; the ten biggest clones take up over 2.5%. Sequenced: PBMCs. The receptors come from a human donor in good health (CMV status not recorded). Some clones in this sample may be carry-over from other donors' samples.

V is TRBV7-2 and J is TRBJ2-5; the D is unclear. The CDR3 extends over 14 amino acids. Germline loops: CDR1 SGHTA, CDR2 FQGNSA. V was trimmed by 5 bases and J by 0 bases, leaving 10 bases between them. The CDR3 sequence is CASSIDRYQETQYF. In nucleotides, the CDR3 is TGTGCCAGCAGCATAGACCGGTACCAAGAGACCCAGTACTTC.

This clonotype was counted ten times or more. The chain couples TRBV2 to TRBJ1-5; 7 nucleotides align to TRBD1. With V trimmed by 6 bases and J by 6 bases, 8 bases remained unmatched. Germline values: CDR1 SNHLY, CDR2 FYNNEI. The CDR3 has 14 amino acids. For the CDR3, the DNA is TGTGCCAGCAGCGAGACAGGGTTGGCTCAGCCCCAGCATTTT. Amino acids: CASSETGLAQPQHF.

There are many counts of this clonotype. The chain recombines TRBV11-3 with TRBJ2-5; TRBD2 aligns across 8 bases. This CDR3 is 17 amino acids long. V shed 5 bases and J 4 bases; nucleotides not matched to a gene: 15. Germline CDR1 is SGHNT and CDR2 is YENEEA. For the CDR3, the DNA is TGTGCCAGCAGCCAAGGCGTAACGGGACGGGGGGGAGAGACCCAGTACTTC. It codes for CASSQGVTGRGGETQYF. Full variable domain (missing parts from reference TRBV11-3 and TRBJ2-5): EAGVVQSPRYKIIEKKQPVAFWCNPISGHNTLYWYLQNLGQGPELLIRYENEEAVDDSQLPKDRFSAERLKGVDSTLKIQPAELGDSAVYLCASSQGVTGRGGETQYFGPGTRLLVL.

This clonotype has a count of ten or more. This chain uses TRBV7-2 with TRBJ1-3; D call uncertain. Germline CDR1 reads SGHTA; CDR2 reads FQGNSA. CDR3 size: 14 residues. V was cut by 0 bases and J by 7 bases, with 10 bases left in between. CDR3 sequence reads: CASSLAVSGNTIYF. The CDR3 DNA reads TGTGCCAGCAGCTTAGCCGTTTCCGGGAACACCATATATTTT.

This clonotype turned up a few times. This chain joins TRBV27 and TRBJ2-4; D might be TRBD1 or TRBD2, each matching 5 bases. Germline CDR1 is MNHEY and CDR2 is SMNVEV (reference sequence). The CDR3 contains 15 residues. Trimming removed 2 bases at V and 1 base at J, with 9 bases between. Here the CDR3 DNA reads TGTGCCAGCAGTTTAGCAGGGACCGCCAAAAACATTCAGTACTTC. It yields the protein CASSLAGTAKNIQYF.

This clonotype was counted ten times or more. The junction does not match germline at one end; this may be a read error. The chain recombines TRBV7-6 with TRBJ2-1, with 8 bases that match TRBD2. Germline CDR1 is SGHVS and CDR2 is FNYEAQ. CDR3 size: 14 residues. CDR3 nucleotide sequence: TGTGCTAGCAGCCGGACTAGCTTTGGCGATGAGCAGTTCTTC. Encoded protein: CASSRTSFGDEQFF.

In its sample, this clonotype was seen many times. V gene TRBV7-2 combines with J gene TRBJ2-3, with D perhaps matching TRBD2 (6 bases). V gave up 5 bases and J gave up 2 bases, with 17 bases separating them. CDR1 SGHTA and CDR2 FQGNSA come from the germline V gene. The CDR3 has 16 residues. The CDR3 DNA follows: TGTGCCAGCAGCAGATTGGAACTAGCTCCCACAGATACGCAGTATTTT. This codes for CASSRLELAPTDTQYF.

V usage is TRBV7-9 and J usage is TRBJ1-1; a possible D gene is TRBD1 (6 bases). The CDR3 contains 14 residues. Trimming left V 5 bases short and J 3 bases short, with 13 bases between. CDR1 is SEHNR and CDR2 is FQNEAQ in the germline V gene (reference sequence). The CDR3 region is CASSKQGIHTEAFF. In nucleotides, the CDR3 is TGTGCCAGCAGCAAACAGGGCATCCACACTGAAGCTTTCTTT.

V usage is TRBV5-5 and J usage is TRBJ2-2; 7 bases map to TRBD1. Trimming removed 4 bases from V and 0 bases from J; junction bases left unmatched: 12. CDR3 length equals 18 residues. Germline loops: CDR1 SGHKS, CDR2 YYEKEE (reference sequence). The CDR3 loop is CASSLKGQGVANTGELFF. The CDR3 region has the DNA TGTGCCAGCAGCCTCAAGGGGCAGGGGGTGGCGAACACCGGGGAGCTGTTTTTT.

This clonotype was observed a handful of times. The chain is built from TRBV15 and TRBJ2-7; no firm D call. The CDR3 loop spans 14 amino acids. Germline CDR1 and CDR2: LNHNV and YYDKDF (reference sequence). V lost 1 base and J 1 base, leaving 8 bases between the germline ends. As DNA, the CDR3 is TGTGCCACCAGCAGAGCAGGACGGTCCTACGAGCAGTACTTC. It codes for CATSRAGRSYEQYF.

The chain combines TRBV6-2 or TRBV6-3 with TRBJ1-5, with D tentatively TRBD1 (5 bases). Germline V lookup: CDR1 MNHEY, CDR2 SVGEGT. CDR3 length equals 15 residues. V was pared by 6 bases and J by 3 bases, with 15 bases between. The DNA for the CDR3 is TGTGCCAGCAGGACCGCCCAGGGTTACAATCAGCCCCAGCATTTT. Amino acid sequence: CASRTAQGYNQPQHF.

The chain is built from TRBV7-9 and TRBJ2-5; D not certain. The germline V gene has CDR1 SEHNR and CDR2 FQNEAQ (reference sequence). V dropped 1 base and J dropped 0 bases, with 15 bases sitting between them. The CDR3 has 17 amino acids. The CDR3 bases are TGTGCCAGCAGCTTAGGATCGGCTACTAAGTACCAAGAGACCCAGTACTTC. This gives the protein CASSLGSATKYQETQYF.

This clonotype was picked up many times. The chain carries TRBV7-2 and TRBJ2-5; possible D gene TRBD2, 6 bases. Deletions cut 0 bases from V and 5 bases from J, with 16 bases between. Germline V gene lookup returns CDR1 SGHTA and CDR2 FQGNSA. The CDR3 sequence is 16 residues long. CDR3 bases: TGTGCCAGCAGCTTAGCCCCCGGGACGGCGGGGGAGACCCAGTACTTC. Translated, it gives CASSLAPGTAGETQYF.

This clonotype was picked up a small number of times. The V and J genes are TRBV20-1 and TRBJ1-5; possibly TRBD1 for D (6 bases). Between the trimmed V and J ends, which lost 0 bases and 0 bases, there was a span of 18 bases. The CDR3 has 18 residues. The germline V gene encodes CDR1 DFQATT and CDR2 SNEGSKA (reference sequence). The chain's CDR3 is CSARDTQGREYSNQPQHF. Here the CDR3 DNA reads TGCAGTGCTAGAGATACACAGGGTAGGGAATATAGCAATCAGCCCCAGCATTTT.

This chain uses TRBV3-1 with TRBJ2-7; no clear D. This CDR3 comprises 16 residues. The germline CDR1 and CDR2 sequences are LGHDT and YNNKEL (reference sequence). Between the trimmed V and J ends, which lost 1 base and 3 bases, there was a span of 16 bases. CDR3 DNA sequence: TGTGCCAGCAGCCAAGGAGTTCTCCCCCTAATCTACGAGCAGTACTTC. Encoded protein: CASSQGVLPLIYEQYF.

There are many counts of this clonotype. The J gene is TRBJ2-5, the V gene TRBV18, with 8 bases that match TRBD1. CDR3 length: 16 amino acids. Per germline, CDR1 KGHSH and CDR2 LQKENI. The V and J ends lost 5 bases and 2 bases, in that order; junction bases with no gene match: 10. For the CDR3, the DNA is TGTGCCAGCTCATCCTTATCCGGACAGGGTCAAGAGACCCAGTACTTC. Amino acids: CASSSLSGQGQETQYF.

The chain is built from TRBV14 and TRBJ1-4; D is undetermined. V lost 1 base, J lost 7 bases, and 10 bases lay in between. Per germline, CDR1 SGHDN and CDR2 FVKESK. The CDR3 sequence is 14 residues long. The CDR3 reads CASSQAGGFEKLFF. The CDR3 bases are TGTGCCAGCAGCCAAGCCGGAGGATTTGAAAAACTGTTTTTT. The variable domain in full, with the rest retrieved from reference TRBV14 and TRBJ1-4, is EAGVTQFPSHSVIEKGQTVTLRCDPISGHDNLYWYRRVMGKEIKFLLHFVKESKQDESGMPNNRFLAERTGGTYSTLKVQPAELEDSGVYFCASSQAGGFEKLFFGSGTQLSVL.

This clonotype has at least ten counts. J is TRBJ2-1 and V is TRBV6-4; 9 positions agree with TRBD2. This CDR3 is built from 15 residues. Germline lookup yields CDR1 MRHNA and CDR2 SNTAGT. The J segment lost 3 bases and the V segment lost 0 bases, leaving 0 bases of the junction unmatched. CDR3 amino acids: CASSDSRGGYNEQFF. CDR3 nucleotide sequence: TGTGCCAGCAGTGACTCGCGGGGGGGCTACAATGAGCAGTTCTTC.

This clonotype has at least ten counts. V is TRBV18 and J is TRBJ2-3; D is tentatively TRBD1 or TRBD2 (5 bases each). The CDR3 contains 16 residues. Trimming shortened V by 6 bases and J by 0 bases, and 16 bases separated the two germline ends. Looked up from germline, CDR1 is KGHSH and CDR2 is LQKENI. The CDR3 DNA follows: TGTGCCAGCTCGCTACGGGACGCCGCTAGCACAGATACGCAGTATTTT. The encoded protein is CASSLRDAASTDTQYF.

About this clonotype: A read error may be the cause here, since a much bigger clone is one base away. V is TRBV28 and J is TRBJ1-5; 8 bases are shared with TRBD1. The J segment lost 6 bases and the V segment lost 6 bases, leaving 10 bases of the junction unmatched. Germline V gene data show CDR1 as MDHEN and CDR2 as SYDVKM. The CDR3 has 15 amino acids. Here the CDR3 DNA reads TGTGCCAGCAGGGCGACAGGGGTCGGTACTCAGCCCCAGCATTTT. It encodes CASRATGVGTQPQHF.

This clonotype was counted between two and nine times. The chain employs TRBV29-1 and TRBJ1-4; weak D call: TRBD1 (6 bases). There are 11 residues in the CDR3. V dropped 7 bases and J dropped 7 bases, with 10 bases sitting between them. The germline CDR1 and CDR2 sequences are SQVTM and ANQGSEA. CDR3 coding DNA: TGCAGCGGGGGACAAGGTGAAAAACTGTTTTTT. Protein product: CSGGQGEKLFF.

A few counts support this clonotype. V usage is TRBV6-2 or TRBV6-3 and J usage is TRBJ2-1, with 10 bases fitting TRBD1. The CDR3 covers 16 residues. Trimming removed 6 bases from V and 7 bases from J; junction bases left unmatched: 12. Germline V gives CDR1 MNHEY, CDR2 SVGEGT. CDR3 in amino acids: CASSYPGQGRRNEQFF. Written as DNA, the CDR3 is TGTGCCAGCAGCTATCCGGGACAGGGGCGAAGGAATGAGCAGTTCTTC.

This clonotype was observed many times. The chain is built from TRBV7-2 and TRBJ1-4; TRBD1 agrees at 7 bases. CDR1 is SGHTA, CDR2 FQGNSA, per germline. Trimming at V came to 4 bases and at J to 4 bases, leaving 6 bases not matched to a gene. This CDR3 is 15 amino acids long. The CDR3 nucleotides are TGTGCCAGCAGCTCCCAGACAGGGCTTAATGAAAAACTGTTTTTT. This encodes CASSSQTGLNEKLFF.